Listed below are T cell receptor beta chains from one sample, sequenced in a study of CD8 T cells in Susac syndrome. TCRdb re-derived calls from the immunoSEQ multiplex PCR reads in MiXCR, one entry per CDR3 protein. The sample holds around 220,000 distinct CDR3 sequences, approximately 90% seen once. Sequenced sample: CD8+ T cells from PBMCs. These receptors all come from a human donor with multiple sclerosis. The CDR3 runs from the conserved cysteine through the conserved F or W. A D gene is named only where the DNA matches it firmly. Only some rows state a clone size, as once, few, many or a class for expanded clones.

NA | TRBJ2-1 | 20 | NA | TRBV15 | TGTGCCACCAGCACCACAGCGGTACCCATCCCCGGTAGGTCCTACAATGAGCAGTTCTTC | CATSTTAVPIPGRSYNEQFF
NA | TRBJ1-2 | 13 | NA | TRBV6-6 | TGTGCCAGCAGTCCCGCACAGGGTGATGGCTACACCTTC | CASSPAQGDGYTF
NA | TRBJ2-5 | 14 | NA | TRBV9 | TGTGCCAGCAGCGCCTCGGGAAGGCAAGAGACCCAGTACTTC | CASSASGRQETQYF
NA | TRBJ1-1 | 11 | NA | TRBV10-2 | TGCGCCAGCAGCGCTTACTATGAAGCTTTCTTT | CASSAYYEAFF
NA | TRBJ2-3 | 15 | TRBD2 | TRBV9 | TGTGCCAGCAGCGAAGGGAGCGGGGACCGAGATACGCAGTATTTT | CASSEGSGDRDTQYF
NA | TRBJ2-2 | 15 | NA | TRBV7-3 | TGTGCCAGCAGCTTAAATGGCCAGCACGACGGGGAGCTGTTTTTT | CASSLNGQHDGELFF
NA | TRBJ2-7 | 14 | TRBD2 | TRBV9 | TGTGCCAGCAGCACGGGAGGACCGAGCCCCGAGCAGTACTTC | CASSTGGPSPEQYF
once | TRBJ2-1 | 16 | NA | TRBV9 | TGTGCCAGCAGCCCGAGCGGGCTTAGCTCCTACAATGAGCAGTTCTTC | CASSPSGLSSYNEQFF
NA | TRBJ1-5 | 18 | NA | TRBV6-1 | TGTGCCAGCAGTGACGACAGGATGAGAGGTTATAGCAATCAGCCCCAGCATTTT | CASSDDRMRGYSNQPQHF
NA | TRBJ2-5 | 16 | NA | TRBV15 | TGTGCCACCAGCAGAGCGCGATCCGGGAGAGAAGAGACCCAGTACTTC | CATSRARSGREETQYF
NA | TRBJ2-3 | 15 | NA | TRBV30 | TGTGCCTGGAGTAATGGACAGTCTAGCACAGATACGCAGTATTTT | CAWSNGQSSTDTQYF
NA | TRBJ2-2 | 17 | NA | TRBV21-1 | TGTGCCAGCAGCACTCCCTTCCGGACAGGGGGGACCGGGGAGCTGTTTTTT | CASSTPFRTGGTGELFF
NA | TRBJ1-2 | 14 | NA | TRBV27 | TGTGCCAGCAGAGAGGCCGCAGGGGCTTATGGCTACACCTTC | CASREAAGAYGYTF
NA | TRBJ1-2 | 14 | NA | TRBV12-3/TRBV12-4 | TGTGCCAGCAGTTTAAGTCCCGGGGGGGATGGCTACACCTTC | CASSLSPGGDGYTF
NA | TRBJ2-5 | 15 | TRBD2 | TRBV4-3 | TGCGCCAGCAGCGCCGGCATAGCGGGAGGCGAGACCCAGTACTTC | CASSAGIAGGETQYF
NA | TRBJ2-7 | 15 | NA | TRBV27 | TGTGCCAGCAGCCCCGTCGGGGCGGTGGGCTACGAGCAGTACTTC | CASSPVGAVGYEQYF
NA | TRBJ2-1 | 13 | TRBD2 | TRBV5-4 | TGTGCCAGCACCGGGGGGGCCTACAATGAGCAGTTCTTC | CASTGGAYNEQFF
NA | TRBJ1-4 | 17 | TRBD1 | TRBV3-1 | TGTGCCAGCAGCCCCAGGGGGCTTTCAAGAATTGATGAAAAACTGTTTTTT | CASSPRGLSRIDEKLFF
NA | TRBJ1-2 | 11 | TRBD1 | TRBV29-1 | TGCAGCGCGGACAGGGCTTATGGCTACACCTTC | CSADRAYGYTF
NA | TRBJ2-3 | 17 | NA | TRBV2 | TGTGCCAGCAGTGAACGCGGCGCTAGTTCTATTGCAGATACGCAGTATTTT | CASSERGASSIADTQYF
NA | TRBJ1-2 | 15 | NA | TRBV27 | TGTGCCAGCAGTTTATCGGGCCCGGGATACTATGGCTACACCTTC | CASSLSGPGYYGYTF
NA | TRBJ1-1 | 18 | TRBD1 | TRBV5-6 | TGTGCCAGCAGCTTGTTCGACAGGGAAGGGTCTCCGGGCACTGAAGCTTTCTTT | CASSLFDREGSPGTEAFF
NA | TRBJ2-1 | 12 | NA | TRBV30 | TGTGCCTGGAGTGTACTGGTGGGTGAGCAGTTCTTC | CAWSVLVGEQFF
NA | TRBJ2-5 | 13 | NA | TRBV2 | TGTGCCAGCAGAGACGGATTGAAAGAGACCCAGTACTTC | CASRDGLKETQYF
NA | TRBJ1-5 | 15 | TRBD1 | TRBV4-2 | TGTGCCAGCAGCCAAGTACAGGGGACCAATCAGCCCCAGCATTTT | CASSQVQGTNQPQHF
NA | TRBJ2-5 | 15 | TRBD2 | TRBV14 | TGTGCCAGCAGCCAAGTGGGACTAGCGCAAGAGACCCAGTACTTC | CASSQVGLAQETQYF
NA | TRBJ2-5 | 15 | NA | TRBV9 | TGTGCCAGCAGCGTAGGGGTTAGTCAGGTCGAGACCCAGTACTTC | CASSVGVSQVETQYF
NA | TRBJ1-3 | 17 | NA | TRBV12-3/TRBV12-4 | TGTGCCAGCAGTTTAACAATCGAGGCGAGCTCTGGAAACACCATATATTTT | CASSLTIEASSGNTIYF
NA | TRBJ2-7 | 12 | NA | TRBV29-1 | TGCAGCGTTGGGGGTTCTGCCCACGAGCAGTACTTC | CSVGGSAHEQYF
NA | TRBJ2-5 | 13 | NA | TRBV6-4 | TGTGCCAGCAGTGACCAGGGGCGGGAGACCCAGTACTTC | CASSDQGRETQYF
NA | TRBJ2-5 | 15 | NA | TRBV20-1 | TGCAGTGCTTTGACTGCTCCGGGATCGGGGGAGACCCAGTACTTC | CSALTAPGSGETQYF
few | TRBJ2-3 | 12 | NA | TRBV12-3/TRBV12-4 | TGTGCCAGCAGTTTAATCCCAGATACGCAGTATTTT | CASSLIPDTQYF